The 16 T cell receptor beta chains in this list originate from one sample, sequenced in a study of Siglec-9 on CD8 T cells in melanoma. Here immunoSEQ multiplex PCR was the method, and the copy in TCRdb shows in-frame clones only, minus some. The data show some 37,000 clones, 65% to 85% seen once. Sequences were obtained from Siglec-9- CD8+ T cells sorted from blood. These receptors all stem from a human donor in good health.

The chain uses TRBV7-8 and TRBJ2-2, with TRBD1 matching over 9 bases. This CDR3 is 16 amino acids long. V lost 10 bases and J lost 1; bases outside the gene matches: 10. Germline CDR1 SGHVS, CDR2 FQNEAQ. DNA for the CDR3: TGTGCCAACCTAATACCGGGACAGGGGAACACCGGGGAGCTGTTTTTT. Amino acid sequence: CANLIPGQGNTGELFF.

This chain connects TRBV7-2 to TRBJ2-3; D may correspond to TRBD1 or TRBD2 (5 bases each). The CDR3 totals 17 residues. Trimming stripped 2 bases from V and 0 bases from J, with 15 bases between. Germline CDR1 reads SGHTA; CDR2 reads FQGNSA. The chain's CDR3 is CASSLSGRETSTDTQYF. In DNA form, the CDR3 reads TGTGCCAGCAGCTTATCGGGCAGGGAGACCAGCACAGATACGCAGTATTTT.

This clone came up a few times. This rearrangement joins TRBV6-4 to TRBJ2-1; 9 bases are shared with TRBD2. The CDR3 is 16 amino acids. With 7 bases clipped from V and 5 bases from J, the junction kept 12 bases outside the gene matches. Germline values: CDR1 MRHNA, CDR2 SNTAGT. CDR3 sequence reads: CASTEGAGGPNNEQFF. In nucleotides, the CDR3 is TGTGCCAGCACCGAGGGTGCGGGAGGGCCTAACAATGAGCAGTTCTTC.

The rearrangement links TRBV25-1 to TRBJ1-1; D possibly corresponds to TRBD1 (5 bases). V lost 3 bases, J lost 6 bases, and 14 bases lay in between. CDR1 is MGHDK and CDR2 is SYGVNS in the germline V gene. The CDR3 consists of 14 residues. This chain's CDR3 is CASSDNWGGAEAFF. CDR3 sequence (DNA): TGTGCCAGCAGTGATAATTGGGGGGGGGCTGAAGCTTTCTTT.

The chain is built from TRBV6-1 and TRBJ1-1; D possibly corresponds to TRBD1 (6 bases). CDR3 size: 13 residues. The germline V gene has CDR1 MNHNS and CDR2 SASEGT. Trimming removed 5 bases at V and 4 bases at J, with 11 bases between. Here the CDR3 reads CASSQGLATEAFF. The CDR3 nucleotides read TGTGCCAGCAGTCAGGGGTTAGCCACTGAAGCTTTCTTT.

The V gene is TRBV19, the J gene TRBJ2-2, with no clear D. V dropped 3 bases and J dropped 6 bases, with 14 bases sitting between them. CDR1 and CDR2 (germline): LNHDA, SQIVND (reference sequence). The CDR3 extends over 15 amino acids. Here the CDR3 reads CASSIWALRSGELFF. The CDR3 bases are TGTGCCAGTAGTATCTGGGCCCTCAGATCCGGGGAGCTGTTTTTT.

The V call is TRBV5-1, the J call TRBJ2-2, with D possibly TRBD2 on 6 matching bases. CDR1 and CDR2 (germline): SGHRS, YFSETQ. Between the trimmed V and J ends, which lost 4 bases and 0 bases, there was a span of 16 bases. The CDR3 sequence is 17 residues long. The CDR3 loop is CASSPRGIISNTGELFF. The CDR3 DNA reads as TGCGCCAGCAGCCCTCGGGGGATTATTTCGAACACCGGGGAGCTGTTTTTT.

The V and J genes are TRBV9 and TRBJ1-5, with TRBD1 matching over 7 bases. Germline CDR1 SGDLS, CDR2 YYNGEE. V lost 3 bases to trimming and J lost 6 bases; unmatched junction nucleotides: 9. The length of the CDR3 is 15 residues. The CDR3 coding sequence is TGTGCCAGCAGCGGAGACGACAGGGAAGGTCAGCCCCAGCATTTT. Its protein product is CASSGDDREGQPQHF.

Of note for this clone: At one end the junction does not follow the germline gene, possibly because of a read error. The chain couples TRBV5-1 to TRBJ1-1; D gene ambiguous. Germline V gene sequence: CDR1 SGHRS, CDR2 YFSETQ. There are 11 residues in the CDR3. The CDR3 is CASSISSRWIF. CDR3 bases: TGCGCCAGCAGCATATCATCCAGGTGGATCTTT. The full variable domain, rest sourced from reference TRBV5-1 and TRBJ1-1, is KAGVTQTPRYLIKTRGQQVTLSCSPISGHRSVSWYQQTPGQGLQFLFEYFSETQRNKGNFPGRFSGRQFSNSRSEMNVSTLELGDSALYLCASSISSRWIFGQGTRLTVV.

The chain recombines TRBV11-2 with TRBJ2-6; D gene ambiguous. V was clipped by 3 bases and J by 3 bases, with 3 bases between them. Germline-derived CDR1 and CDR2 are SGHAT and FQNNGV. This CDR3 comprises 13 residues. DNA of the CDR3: TGTGCCAGCAGCTTGTATGGGGCCAACGTCCTGACTTTC. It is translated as CASSLYGANVLTF.

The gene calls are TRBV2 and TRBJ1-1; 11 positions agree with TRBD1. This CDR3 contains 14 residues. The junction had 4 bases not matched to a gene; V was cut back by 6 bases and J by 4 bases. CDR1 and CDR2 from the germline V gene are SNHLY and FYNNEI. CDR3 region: CASRDRGHGTEAFF. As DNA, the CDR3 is TGTGCCAGCAGGGACAGGGGGCATGGCACTGAAGCTTTCTTT.

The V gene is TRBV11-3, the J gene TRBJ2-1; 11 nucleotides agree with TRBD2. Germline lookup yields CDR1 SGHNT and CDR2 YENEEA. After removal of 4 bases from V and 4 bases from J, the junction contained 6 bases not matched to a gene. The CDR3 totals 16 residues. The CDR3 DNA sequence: TGTGCCAGCAGCTATCCTAGCGGGGGGACGTACAATGAGCAGTTCTTC. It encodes CASSYPSGGTYNEQFF. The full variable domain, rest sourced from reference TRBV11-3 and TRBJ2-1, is EAGVVQSPRYKIIEKKQPVAFWCNPISGHNTLYWYLQNLGQGPELLIRYENEEAVDDSQLPKDRFSAERLKGVDSTLKIQPAELGDSAVYLCASSYPSGGTYNEQFFGPGTRLTVL.

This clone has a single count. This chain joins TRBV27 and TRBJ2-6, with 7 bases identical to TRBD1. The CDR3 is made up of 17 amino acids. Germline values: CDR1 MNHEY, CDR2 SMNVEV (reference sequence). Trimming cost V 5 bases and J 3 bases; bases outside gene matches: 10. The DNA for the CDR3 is TGTGCCAGCAGTGGGGTGGACAGGATACGTGGGGCCAACGTCCTGACTTTC. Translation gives CASSGVDRIRGANVLTF.

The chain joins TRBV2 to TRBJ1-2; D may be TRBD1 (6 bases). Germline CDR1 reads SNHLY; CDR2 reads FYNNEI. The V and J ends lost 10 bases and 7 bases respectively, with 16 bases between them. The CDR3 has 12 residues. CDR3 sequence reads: CATGVGQFGYTF. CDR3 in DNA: TGTGCCACGGGGGTCGGACAGTTTGGCTACACCTTC.

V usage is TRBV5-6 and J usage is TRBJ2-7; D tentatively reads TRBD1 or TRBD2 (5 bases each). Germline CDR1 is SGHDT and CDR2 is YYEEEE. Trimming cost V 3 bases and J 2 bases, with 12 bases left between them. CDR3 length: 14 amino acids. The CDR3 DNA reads TGTGCCAGCAGCTCGGGGACGGCCCCCTACGAGCAGTACTTC. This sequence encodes CASSSGTAPYEQYF.

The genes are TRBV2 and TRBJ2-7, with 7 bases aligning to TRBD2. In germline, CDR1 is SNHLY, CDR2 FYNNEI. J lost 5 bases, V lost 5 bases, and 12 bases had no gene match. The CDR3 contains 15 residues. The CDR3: CASSYEGEGRNEQYF. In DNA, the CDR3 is TGTGCCAGCAGTTACGAAGGGGAGGGCCGGAACGAGCAGTACTTC.